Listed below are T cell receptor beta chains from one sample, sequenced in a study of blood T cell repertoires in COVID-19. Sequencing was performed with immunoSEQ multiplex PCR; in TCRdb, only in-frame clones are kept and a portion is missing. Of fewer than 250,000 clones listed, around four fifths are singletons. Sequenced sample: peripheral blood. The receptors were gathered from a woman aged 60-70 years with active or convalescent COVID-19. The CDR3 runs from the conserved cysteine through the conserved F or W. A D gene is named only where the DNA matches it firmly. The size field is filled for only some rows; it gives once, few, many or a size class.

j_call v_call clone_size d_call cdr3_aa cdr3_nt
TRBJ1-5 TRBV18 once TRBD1 CASSQGAQPQHF TGTGCCAGCTCACAGGGGGCTCAGCCCCAGCATTTT
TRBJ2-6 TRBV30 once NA CAWSVGGAGANVLTF TGTGCCTGGAGCGTAGGGGGGGCCGGGGCCAACGTCCTGACTTTC
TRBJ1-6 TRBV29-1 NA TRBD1 CSVETGGNSPLHF TGCAGCGTTGAGACAGGGGGGAATTCACCCCTCCACTTT
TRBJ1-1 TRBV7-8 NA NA CASSTAQGLGGTEAFF TGTGCCAGCAGCACCGCCCAGGGCCTGGGGGGCACTGAAGCTTTCTTT
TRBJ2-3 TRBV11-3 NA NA CASSLGTPPADTQYF TGTGCCAGCAGCTTGGGCACTCCCCCGGCAGATACGCAGTATTTT
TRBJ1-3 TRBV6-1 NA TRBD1 CASSEAGQGASGNTIYF TGTGCCAGCAGTGAAGCGGGCCAGGGGGCTTCTGGAAACACCATATATTTT
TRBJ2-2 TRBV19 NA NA CASTAGSNTGELFF TGTGCCAGTACGGCGGGATCGAACACCGGGGAGCTGTTTTTT
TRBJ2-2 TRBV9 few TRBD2 CASKGSGTQEGGELFF TGTGCCAGCAAAGGTAGCGGGACCCAGGAGGGCGGGGAGCTGTTTTTT
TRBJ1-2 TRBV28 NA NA CASSSRVPGYGYTF TGTGCCAGCAGTTCCAGGGTGCCGGGCTATGGCTACACCTTC
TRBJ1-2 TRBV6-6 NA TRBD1 CASSFSQGAFDGYTF TGTGCCAGCAGTTTTTCGCAGGGGGCGTTCGATGGCTACACCTTC
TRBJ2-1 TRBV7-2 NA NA CASSADHSYNEQFF TGTGCCAGCAGCGCGGATCACTCCTACAATGAGCAGTTCTTC
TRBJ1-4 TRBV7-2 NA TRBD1 CASSSPDRGNEKLFF TGTGCCAGCAGCTCCCCGGACAGGGGTAATGAAAAACTGTTTTTT
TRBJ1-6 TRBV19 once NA CASSISGSPLHF TGTGCCAGTAGTATCTCCGGTTCACCCCTCCACTTT
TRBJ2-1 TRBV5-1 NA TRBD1 CASSREGAYEQFF TGCGCCAGCAGCCGCGAGGGGGCCTATGAGCAGTTCTTC
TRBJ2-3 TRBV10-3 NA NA CAISENSHGTDTQYF TGTGCCATCAGTGAAAATAGCCATGGCACAGATACGCAGTATTTT